This is a list of T cell receptor beta chains from one sample in a study of cytomegalovirus exposure and HLA in healthy donors. TCRdb's copy holds only in-frame clones and misses some; the assay was immunoSEQ multiplex PCR. The data show fewer than 200,000 clones, 75% seen once. The sequenced sample consisted of PBMCs. Receptor source: a woman aged 45-60 years in good health and CMV-seropositive. Each CDR3 is given with its conserved first and last residue. Each record gives: J gene, clone size, CDR3 length, D gene, V gene, CDR3 protein, CDR3 DNA. A D gene is named only where the DNA matches it firmly. Expanded clones are given a class, and other clones once, few, many or no size at all.

j_gene: TRBJ1-3; abundance: -; len: 15; d_gene: -; v_gene: TRBV5-1; CDR3aa: CASSLGNLAGNTIYF; CDR3nt: TGCGCCAGCAGCTTGGGCAACCTAGCTGGAAACACCATATATTTT
j_gene: TRBJ1-1; abundance: -; len: 13; d_gene: -; v_gene: TRBV11-2; CDR3aa: CASHGRGKTEAFF; CDR3nt: TGTGCCAGCCACGGTCGGGGTAAGACTGAAGCTTTCTTT
j_gene: TRBJ2-2; abundance: -; len: 13; d_gene: -; v_gene: TRBV9; CDR3aa: CASSVSGSGELFF; CDR3nt: TGTGCCAGCAGCGTCTCAGGATCCGGGGAGCTGTTTTTT
j_gene: TRBJ1-3; abundance: -; len: 15; d_gene: -; v_gene: TRBV6-5; CDR3aa: CASSRSGTTGNTIYF; CDR3nt: TGTGCCAGCAGCCGCAGCGGGACAACTGGAAACACCATATATTTT
j_gene: TRBJ2-7; abundance: few; len: 12; d_gene: -; v_gene: TRBV5-1; CDR3aa: CASSLGVYEQYF; CDR3nt: TGCGCCAGCAGCTTGGGCGTCTACGAGCAGTACTTC
j_gene: TRBJ2-3; abundance: few; len: 12; d_gene: -; v_gene: TRBV28; CDR3aa: CASSPVADTQYF; CDR3nt: TGTGCCAGCAGTCCAGTCGCAGATACGCAGTATTTT
j_gene: TRBJ2-1; abundance: -; len: 13; d_gene: -; v_gene: TRBV5-6; CDR3aa: CASTLALYGEQFF; CDR3nt: TGTGCCAGCACCCTAGCTTTGTATGGTGAGCAGTTCTTC
j_gene: TRBJ2-5; abundance: -; len: 16; d_gene: TRBD2; v_gene: TRBV6-5; CDR3aa: CASSSGLAGGGETQYF; CDR3nt: TGTGCCAGCAGTTCCGGACTAGCGGGGGGCGGAGAGACCCAGTACTTC
j_gene: TRBJ2-1; abundance: -; len: 15; d_gene: TRBD2; v_gene: TRBV7-9; CDR3aa: CASSFSSGVFNEQFF; CDR3nt: TGTGCCAGCAGCTTTTCTAGCGGGGTTTTCAATGAGCAGTTCTTC
j_gene: TRBJ1-1; abundance: -; len: 14; d_gene: TRBD1; v_gene: TRBV29-1; CDR3aa: CSVEKRQGNTEAFF; CDR3nt: TGCAGCGTTGAAAAGAGACAGGGAAACACTGAAGCTTTCTTT
j_gene: TRBJ2-2; abundance: -; len: 16; d_gene: -; v_gene: TRBV5-1; CDR3aa: CASSFTGGANTGELFF; CDR3nt: TGCGCCAGCAGCTTTACTGGCGGGGCGAACACCGGGGAGCTGTTTTTT
j_gene: TRBJ1-3; abundance: -; len: 14; d_gene: -; v_gene: TRBV6-6; CDR3aa: CASSPAVSGNTIYF; CDR3nt: TGTGCCAGCAGTCCCGCGGTCTCTGGAAACACCATATATTTT
j_gene: TRBJ1-1; abundance: -; len: 14; d_gene: TRBD1; v_gene: TRBV18; CDR3aa: CASSPGQGKTEAFF; CDR3nt: TGTGCCAGCTCACCAGGACAGGGAAAAACTGAAGCTTTCTTT
j_gene: TRBJ2-1; abundance: -; len: 15; d_gene: TRBD2; v_gene: TRBV5-1; CDR3aa: CASSLLAGGYNEQFF; CDR3nt: TGCGCCAGCAGCTTACTAGCGGGGGGTTACAATGAGCAGTTCTTC
j_gene: TRBJ1-1; abundance: few; len: 14; d_gene: TRBD1; v_gene: TRBV9; CDR3aa: CASSVTGMNTEAFF; CDR3nt: TGTGCCAGCAGCGTGACAGGGATGAACACTGAAGCTTTCTTT
j_gene: TRBJ2-1; abundance: -; len: 13; d_gene: -; v_gene: TRBV27; CDR3aa: CASSFSGVNEQFF; CDR3nt: TGTGCCAGCAGTTTCTCGGGGGTCAATGAGCAGTTCTTC
j_gene: TRBJ2-7; abundance: -; len: 14; d_gene: -; v_gene: TRBV7-2; CDR3aa: CASSAQGLVGEQYF; CDR3nt: TGTGCCAGCAGCGCTCAGGGGCTCGTTGGCGAGCAGTACTTC
j_gene: TRBJ2-7; abundance: -; len: 16; d_gene: -; v_gene: TRBV5-1; CDR3aa: CASSYSGRGESYEQYF; CDR3nt: TGCGCCAGCAGCTACTCCGGGCGGGGAGAGAGCTACGAGCAGTACTTC
j_gene: TRBJ1-5; abundance: -; len: 16; d_gene: -; v_gene: TRBV25-1; CDR3aa: CASSEEGTAGNQPQHF; CDR3nt: TGTGCCAGCAGTGAAGAGGGGACTGCCGGAAATCAGCCCCAGCATTTT
j_gene: TRBJ1-6; abundance: -; len: 15; d_gene: TRBD1; v_gene: TRBV5-1; CDR3aa: CASSWDRVESSPLHF; CDR3nt: TGCGCCAGCAGCTGGGACAGGGTGGAAAGTTCACCCCTCCACTTT
j_gene: TRBJ2-2; abundance: few; len: 17; d_gene: TRBD2; v_gene: TRBV9; CDR3aa: CASSVMGGLANTGELFF; CDR3nt: TGTGCCAGCAGCGTAATGGGGGGACTAGCGAACACCGGGGAGCTGTTTTTT
j_gene: TRBJ1-4; abundance: -; len: 14; d_gene: TRBD1; v_gene: TRBV5-1; CDR3aa: CASRQGGTDEKLFF; CDR3nt: TGCGCCAGCAGACAGGGGGGAACGGATGAAAAACTGTTTTTT
j_gene: TRBJ2-7; abundance: -; len: 13; d_gene: -; v_gene: TRBV27; CDR3aa: CASSFGQTYEQYF; CDR3nt: TGTGCCAGCAGTTTCGGACAGACCTACGAGCAGTACTTC
j_gene: TRBJ2-5; abundance: -; len: 14; d_gene: -; v_gene: TRBV29-1; CDR3aa: CSVEENRLKETQYF; CDR3nt: TGCAGCGTTGAAGAGAACAGGTTAAAAGAGACCCAGTACTTC
j_gene: TRBJ1-1; abundance: -; len: 13; d_gene: -; v_gene: TRBV7-9; CDR3aa: CASSFSGTGEAFF; CDR3nt: TGTGCCAGCAGCTTTTCCGGGACTGGTGAAGCTTTCTTT